The source of this T cell receptor beta chain is a study of CD8+ T cells in alopecia areata. Per germline, CDR1 SQVTM and CDR2 ANQGSEA. The CDR3 loop spans 12 amino acids. The ends were cut back, 4 bases at V and 4 bases at J, with 5 bases in the middle. Treatment specified: oral pan-JAK inhibitor, 5-10 mg twice daily. General study results and limits: Numerous clones, expanded in lesions, remained in scalp and blood during tofacitinib.

Following extraction, RNA underwent reverse transcription to cDNA, which served as the sequencing template. This table comes from immunoSEQ multiplex PCR, and its TCRdb copy is limited to in-frame clones, with some not included. Of fewer than 250,000 clones in the sample, approximately 61% are singletons; the top ten hold approximately 1%. This clone was counted between two and nine times. What it binds is not known. V is TRBV29-1 and J is TRBJ2-6, with D unclear. Specimen: CD4+ T cells sorted from blood, collected at week 24, from a patient treated with tofacitinib. The receptor's source is a human donor with alopecia areata. The DNA for the CDR3 is TGCAGCGTTGGAGTAGGGGCCAACGTCCTGACTTTC. Its protein is CSVGVGANVLTF.